This entry describes one T cell receptor (beta chain). Its antigen is as yet unknown. Participants, patients aged 18 to 65, had newly diagnosed hyperthyroidism with a duration under 2 months. It was RNA transcripts that yielded the amplified TCR beta CDR3 regions. Primed by the HTBI set, a first-round RT-PCR was run on the TCR CDR3. TCRdb independently ran MiXCR on the multiplex PCR reads; one entry per CDR3 protein. The sample records 730,000 or so distinct CDR3 sequences, roughly a sixth being singletons. The entry originates in a study of T cells in Graves' hyperthyroidism and ophthalmopathy. Study results and caveats: From stable hyperthyroidism, ophthalmopathy was set apart by a 13 V-J model.

The source material was blood. This sequence originates from a woman between 45 and 65 years old with Graves' hyperthyroidism that later progressed to Graves' ophthalmopathy.

The CDR3 coding sequence is TGCGCCAGCAGCCAAGCAGGACTAGCAGACACCTACGAGCAGTACTTC. It is translated as CASSQAGLADTYEQYF. The rearrangement joins TRBV4-1 to TRBJ2-7; 8 nucleotides match TRBD2. V was pared by 1 base and J by 2 bases, with 7 bases of the junction left unmatched. The CDR3 has 16 residues. Germline-derived CDR1 and CDR2 are MGHRA and YSYEKL.